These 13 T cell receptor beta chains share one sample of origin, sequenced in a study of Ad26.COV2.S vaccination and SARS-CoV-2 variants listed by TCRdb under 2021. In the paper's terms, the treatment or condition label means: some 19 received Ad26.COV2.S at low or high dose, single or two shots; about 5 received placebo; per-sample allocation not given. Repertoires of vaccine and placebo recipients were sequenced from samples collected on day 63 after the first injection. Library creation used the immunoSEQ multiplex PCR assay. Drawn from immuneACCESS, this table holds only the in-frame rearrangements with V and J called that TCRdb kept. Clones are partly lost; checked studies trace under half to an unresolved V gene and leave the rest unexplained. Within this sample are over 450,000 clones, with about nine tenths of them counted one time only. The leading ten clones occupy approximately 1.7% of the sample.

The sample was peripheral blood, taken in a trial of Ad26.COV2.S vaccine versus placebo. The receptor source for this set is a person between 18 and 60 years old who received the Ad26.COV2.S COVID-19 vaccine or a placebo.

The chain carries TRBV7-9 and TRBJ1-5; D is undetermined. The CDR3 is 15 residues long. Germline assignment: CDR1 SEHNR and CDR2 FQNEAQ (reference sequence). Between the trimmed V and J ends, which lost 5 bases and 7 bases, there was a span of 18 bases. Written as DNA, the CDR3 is TGTGCCAGCAGCCCGGGTTTGAGGGCCGACCAGCCCCAGCATTTT. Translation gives CASSPGLRADQPQHF.

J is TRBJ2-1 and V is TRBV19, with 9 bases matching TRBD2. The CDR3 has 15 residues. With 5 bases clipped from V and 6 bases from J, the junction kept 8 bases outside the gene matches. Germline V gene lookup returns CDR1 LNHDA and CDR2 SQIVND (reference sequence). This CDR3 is CASSAPGLAPNEQFF. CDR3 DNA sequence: TGTGCCAGTAGTGCCCCTGGACTAGCGCCCAATGAGCAGTTCTTC. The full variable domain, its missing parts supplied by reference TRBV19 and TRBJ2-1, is DGGITQSPKYLFRKEGQNVTLSCEQNLNHDAMYWYRQDPGQGLRLIYYSQIVNDFQKGDIAEGYSVSREKKESFPLTVTSAQKNPTAFYLCASSAPGLAPNEQFFGPGTRLTVL.

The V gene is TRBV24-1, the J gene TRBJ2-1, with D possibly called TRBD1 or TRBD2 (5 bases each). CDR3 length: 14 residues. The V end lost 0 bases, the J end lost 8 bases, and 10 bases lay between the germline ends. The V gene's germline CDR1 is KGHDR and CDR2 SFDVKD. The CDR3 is CATSDLSQGHEQFF. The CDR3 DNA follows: TGTGCCACCAGTGATTTGTCTCAGGGACATGAGCAGTTCTTC.

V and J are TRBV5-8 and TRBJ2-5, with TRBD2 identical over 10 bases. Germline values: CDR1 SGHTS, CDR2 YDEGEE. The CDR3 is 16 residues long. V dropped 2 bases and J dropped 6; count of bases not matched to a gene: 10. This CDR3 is CASSFRPSGSKKTQYF. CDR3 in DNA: TGTGCCAGCAGCTTTAGGCCTAGCGGGAGTAAAAAGACCCAGTACTTC.

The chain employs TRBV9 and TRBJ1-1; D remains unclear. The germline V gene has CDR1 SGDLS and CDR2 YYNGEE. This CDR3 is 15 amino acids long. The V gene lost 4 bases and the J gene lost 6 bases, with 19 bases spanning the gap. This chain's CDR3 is CASSRAASVSAEAFF. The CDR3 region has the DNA TGTGCCAGCAGCCGCGCGGCGTCGGTTAGCGCTGAAGCTTTCTTT.

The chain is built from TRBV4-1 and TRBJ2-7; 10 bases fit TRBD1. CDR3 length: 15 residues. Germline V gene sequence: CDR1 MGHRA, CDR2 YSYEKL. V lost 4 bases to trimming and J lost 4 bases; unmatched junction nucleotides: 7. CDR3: CASSRNRDRGYEQYF. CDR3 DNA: TGCGCCAGCAGCCGGAACCGGGACAGGGGATACGAGCAGTACTTC.

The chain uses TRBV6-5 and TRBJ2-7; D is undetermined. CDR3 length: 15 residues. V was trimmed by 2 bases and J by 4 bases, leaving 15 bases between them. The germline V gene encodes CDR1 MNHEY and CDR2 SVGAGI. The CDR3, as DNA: TGTGCCAGCAGTTACGGCGGCAGGAGATCTTACGAGCAGTACTTC. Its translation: CASSYGGRRSYEQYF.

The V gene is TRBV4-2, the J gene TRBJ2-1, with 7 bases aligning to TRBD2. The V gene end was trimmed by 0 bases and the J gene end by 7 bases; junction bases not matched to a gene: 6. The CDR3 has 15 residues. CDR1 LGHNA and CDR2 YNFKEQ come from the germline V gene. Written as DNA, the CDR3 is TGTGCCAGCAGCCAAGAGGGAGGGCCGTGGAATGAGCAGTTCTTC. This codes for CASSQEGGPWNEQFF.

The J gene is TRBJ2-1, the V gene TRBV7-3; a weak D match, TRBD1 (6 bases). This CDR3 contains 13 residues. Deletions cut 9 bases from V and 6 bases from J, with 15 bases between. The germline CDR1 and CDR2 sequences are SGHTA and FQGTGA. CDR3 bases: TGTGCCAGTCCCCGGTCCAGGGGCAATGAGCAGTTCTTC. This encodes CASPRSRGNEQFF.

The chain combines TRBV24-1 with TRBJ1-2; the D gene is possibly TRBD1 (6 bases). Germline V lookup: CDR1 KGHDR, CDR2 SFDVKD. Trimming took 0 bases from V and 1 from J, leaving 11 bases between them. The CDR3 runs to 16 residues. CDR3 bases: TGTGCCACCAGTGATTTGTCGGACAGAGTTAACTATGGCTACACCTTC. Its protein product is CATSDLSDRVNYGYTF.

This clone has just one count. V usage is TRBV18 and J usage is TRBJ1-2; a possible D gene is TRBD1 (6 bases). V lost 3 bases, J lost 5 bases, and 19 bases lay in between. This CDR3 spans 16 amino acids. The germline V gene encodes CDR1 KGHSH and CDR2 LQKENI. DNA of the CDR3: TGTGCCAGCTCACCCGGATACTGGGGGGCCGATTATGGCTACACCTTC. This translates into CASSPGYWGADYGYTF.

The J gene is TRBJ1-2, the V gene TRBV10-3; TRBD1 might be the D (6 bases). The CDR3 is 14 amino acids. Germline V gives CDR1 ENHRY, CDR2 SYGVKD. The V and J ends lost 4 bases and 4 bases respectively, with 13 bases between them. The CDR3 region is CAISVNLGGYGYTF. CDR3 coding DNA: TGTGCCATCAGTGTTAACCTAGGGGGCTATGGCTACACCTTC.

The CDR3 DNA reads as TGTGCCAGCAGCCTGTCCGCAGTAGGTTTAGGGGAAAAACTGTTTTTT. Its protein is CASSLSAVGLGEKLFF. This chain uses TRBV3-1 (or the pseudogene TRBV3-2) with TRBJ1-4; D not resolved. Germline CDR1 is LGHDT and CDR2 is YNNKEL (reference sequence). V dropped 4 bases and J dropped 8 bases, with 20 bases sitting between them. The length of the CDR3 is 16 residues.